Shown below are 4 T cell receptor beta chains from a single sample sequenced in a study of Ad26.COV2.S vaccination and SARS-CoV-2 variants. Sample treatment: some 20 received Ad26.COV2.S at low or high dose, single or two shots; several received placebo; per-sample allocation not given. It was on day 63 after the first vaccine or placebo injection that samples were taken. The table came from immunoSEQ multiplex PCR; TCRdb's copy has only in-frame clones and leaves some out. The sample shows 440,000 or so clones, about 92% of them seen only once. The starting material was peripheral blood, obtained in a trial of Ad26.COV2.S vaccine versus placebo. All receptors come from a person between 18 and 65 years old who received the Ad26.COV2.S COVID-19 vaccine or a placebo.

This rearrangement joins TRBV6-1 to TRBJ2-3; a weak D match, TRBD1 (5 bases). Germline V lookup: CDR1 MNHNS, CDR2 SASEGT. With 2 bases removed from V and 2 bases from J, the gap between germline ends came to 8 bases. The CDR3 is made up of 14 amino acids. The CDR3 sequence: CASSETGNTDTQYF. Here the CDR3 DNA reads TGTGCCAGCAGTGAAACAGGTAACACAGATACGCAGTATTTT.

A remark on this clone: Compared with germline, one end of the junction differs, possibly owing to a read error. This chain uses TRBV12-3 or TRBV12-4 with TRBJ2-5; possible D gene TRBD2, 6 bases. The CDR3 spans 13 residues. CDR3 nucleotide sequence: TGTGCCAGCAATTTAGCGGTCGGAGAGACCCAGTACTTC. Its translation: CASNLAVGETQYF.

This chain connects TRBV3-1 (or the pseudogene TRBV3-2) to TRBJ2-2, with TRBD2 matching over 7 bases. Germline assignment: CDR1 LGHDT and CDR2 YNNKEL (reference sequence). This CDR3 is 16 amino acids long. V trimming: 5 bases; J trimming: 4 bases; junction bases outside the gene matches: 10. The CDR3 sequence is CASSEAGPAGTGELFF. The CDR3, as DNA: TGTGCCAGCAGCGAAGCGGGGCCCGCGGGCACCGGGGAGCTGTTTTTT.

The chain couples TRBV6-2 or TRBV6-3 to TRBJ1-3; unclear D gene. This CDR3 is built from 14 residues. Germline V gene data show CDR1 as MNHEY and CDR2 as SVGEGT. Trimming took 1 base from V and 8 from J, leaving 12 bases between them. The CDR3 protein is CASSYLGRRYTIYF. Here the CDR3 DNA reads TGTGCCAGCAGTTACTTGGGTCGACGGTACACCATATATTTT.